What follows is one T cell receptor (beta chain) and its context. Its target is unknown. Samples each yielded cDNA through eight separate reactions. With the 5' RACE reads reprocessed, TCRdb shows one record per CDR3 protein and no DNA. Its listing shows fewer than 350,000 distinct CDR3 sequences. The sample originates from a study of monozygotic twins with inflammatory bowel disease. Study-level points and caveats: Patients with IBD had less TCRbeta diversity (inverse Simpson) than their healthy co-twins.

This CDR3 has 15 residues. CDR1 is MNHNS and CDR2 is SASEGT in the germline V gene. The sequencing sample was made of blood. This TCR came from a human donor with ulcerative colitis or Crohn's disease, or a healthy co-twin of an affected twin (not recorded which). The rearrangement links TRBV6-1 to TRBJ1-4. The CDR3: CASSEEAGSNEKLFF.